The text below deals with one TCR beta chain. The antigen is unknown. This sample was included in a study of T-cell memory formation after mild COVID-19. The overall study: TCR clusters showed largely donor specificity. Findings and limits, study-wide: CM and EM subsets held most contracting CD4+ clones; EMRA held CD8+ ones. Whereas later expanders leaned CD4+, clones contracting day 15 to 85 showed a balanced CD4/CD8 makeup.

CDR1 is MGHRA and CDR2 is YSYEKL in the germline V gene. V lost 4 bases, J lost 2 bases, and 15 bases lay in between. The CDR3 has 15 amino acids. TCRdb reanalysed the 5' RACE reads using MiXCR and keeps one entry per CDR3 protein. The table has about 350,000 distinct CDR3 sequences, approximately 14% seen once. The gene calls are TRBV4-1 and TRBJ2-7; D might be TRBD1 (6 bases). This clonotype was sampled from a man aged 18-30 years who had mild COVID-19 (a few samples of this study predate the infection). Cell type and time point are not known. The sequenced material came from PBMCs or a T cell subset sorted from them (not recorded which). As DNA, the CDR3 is TGCGCCAGCAGCCCCACCACGGGACAAGCCTACGAGCAGTACTTC. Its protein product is CASSPTTGQAYEQYF.